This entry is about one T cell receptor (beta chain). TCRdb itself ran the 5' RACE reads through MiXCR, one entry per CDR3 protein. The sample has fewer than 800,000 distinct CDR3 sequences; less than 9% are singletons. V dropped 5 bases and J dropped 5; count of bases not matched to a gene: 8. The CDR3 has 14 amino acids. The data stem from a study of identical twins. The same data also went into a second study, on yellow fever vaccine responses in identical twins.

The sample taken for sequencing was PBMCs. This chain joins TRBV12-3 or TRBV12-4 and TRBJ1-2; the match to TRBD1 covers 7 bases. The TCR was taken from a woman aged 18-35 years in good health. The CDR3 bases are TGTGCCAGCAGTGGTAACAGGGGAGGGTATGGCTACACCTTC. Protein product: CASSGNRGGYGYTF.